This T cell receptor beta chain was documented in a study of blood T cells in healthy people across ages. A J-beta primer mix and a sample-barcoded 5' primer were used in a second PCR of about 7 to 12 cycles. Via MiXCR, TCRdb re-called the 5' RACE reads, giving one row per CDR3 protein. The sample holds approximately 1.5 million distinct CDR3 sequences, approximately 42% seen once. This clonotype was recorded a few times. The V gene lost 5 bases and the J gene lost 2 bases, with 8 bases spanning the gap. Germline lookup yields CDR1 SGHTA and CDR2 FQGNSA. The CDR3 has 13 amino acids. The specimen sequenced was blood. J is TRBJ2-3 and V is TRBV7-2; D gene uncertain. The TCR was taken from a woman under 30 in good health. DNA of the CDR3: TGTGCCAGCAGCCGGGCCGACACAGATACGCAGTATTTT. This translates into CASSRADTDTQYF. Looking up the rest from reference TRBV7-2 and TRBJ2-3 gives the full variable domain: GAGVSQSPSNKVTEKGKDVELRCDPISGHTALYWYRQSLGQGLEFLIYFQGNSAPDKSGLPSDRFSAERTGGSVSTLTIQRTQQEDSAVYLCASSRADTDTQYFGPGTRLTVL.